These 8 T cell receptor beta chains came from one sample sequenced in a study of blood T cell repertoires in COVID-19. The method was immunoSEQ multiplex PCR; TCRdb's version includes in-frame clones alone and lacks a portion of them. In the table there are some 260,000 clones, roughly 83% of which are singletons. The sequenced sample consisted of peripheral blood. Receptor source: a man older than 75 with acute or convalescent COVID-19.

This chain links TRBV18 with TRBJ1-2, with TRBD1 as a possible D gene (5 bases). From germline, CDR1 is KGHSH and CDR2 LQKENI. The CDR3 sequence is 16 residues long. The germline V and J ends were trimmed by 2 bases and 0 bases, with 13 bases remaining between them. In DNA form, the CDR3 reads TGTGCCAGCTCACCAGTTAAGGGGCCCACTAACTATGGCTACACCTTC. Translating gives CASSPVKGPTNYGYTF.

The rearrangement links TRBV6-1 to TRBJ2-3; 8 bases fit TRBD1. This CDR3 region has 14 residues. Germline V gives CDR1 MNHNS, CDR2 SASEGT. The ends lost 0 bases at V and 8 bases at J; junction bases unmatched: 4. The CDR3 here is CASSEALQGATQYF. The CDR3 nucleotides read TGTGCCAGCAGTGAAGCGCTTCAGGGGGCTACGCAGTATTTT.

The sample holds a few counts of this clone. The chain employs TRBV6-6 and TRBJ1-2; D perhaps matches TRBD1 (5 bases). The CDR3 spans 16 residues. Germline CDR1 and CDR2: MNHNY and SVGAGI (reference sequence). V lost 7 bases, J lost 12 bases, and 30 bases lay in between. DNA of the CDR3: TGTGCCAGCATTAGCCCGAACCCGTGGGGGGACCGTTGGCACACCTTC. Protein: CASISPNPWGDRWHTF.

This chain joins TRBV5-1 and TRBJ2-7, with 8 bases aligning to TRBD2. From germline, CDR1 is SGHRS and CDR2 YFSETQ. The ends lost 0 bases at V and 1 base at J; junction bases unmatched: 12. The CDR3 contains 18 residues. As DNA, the CDR3 is TGCGCCAGCAGCTTGGCGCCCGGGGGGGGGCCCAAATCCTACGAGCAGTACTTC. Encoded protein: CASSLAPGGGPKSYEQYF. The complete variable domain, with remaining parts taken from reference TRBV5-1 and TRBJ2-7, reads KAGVTQTPRYLIKTRGQQVTLSCSPISGHRSVSWYQQTPGQGLQFLFEYFSETQRNKGNFPGRFSGRQFSNSRSEMNVSTLELGDSALYLCASSLAPGGGPKSYEQYFGPGTRLTVT.

J is TRBJ2-7 and V is TRBV7-8; a weak D match, TRBD1 (5 bases). With 4 bases removed from V and 5 bases from J, the gap between germline ends came to 21 bases. Germline CDR1 SGHVS, CDR2 FQNEAQ. The CDR3 spans 16 residues. CDR3 amino acids: CASSYQTAITGHEQYF. The CDR3 DNA sequence: TGTGCCAGCAGCTACCAGACCGCTATAACAGGCCACGAGCAGTACTTC.

This rearrangement joins TRBV9 to TRBJ2-2, with 7 nucleotides matching TRBD1. The CDR3 sequence is 14 residues long. V was pared by 6 bases and J by 5 bases, with 7 bases of the junction left unmatched. The germline gives CDR1 SGDLS, CDR2 YYNGEE. CDR3 sequence (DNA): TGTGCCAGCAACCTACAGGGGATTACCGGGGAGCTGTTTTTT. Protein: CASNLQGITGELFF.

The chain links TRBV3-1 (or the pseudogene TRBV3-2) to TRBJ2-2; the match to TRBD1 covers 9 bases. Unmatched junction bases numbered 15, after V lost 4 bases and J lost 9 bases. This CDR3 comprises 17 residues. Looked up from germline, CDR1 is LGHDT and CDR2 is YNNKEL (reference sequence). The CDR3 loop reads CASSPLPLGTGHRELFF. In DNA, the CDR3 is TGTGCCAGCAGCCCTCTACCTTTGGGGACAGGGCACCGGGAGCTGTTTTTT.

This clone was counted once. The rearrangement uses TRBV28 and TRBJ1-2; D is ambiguous. The CDR3 totals 15 residues. Germline V gives CDR1 MDHEN, CDR2 SYDVKM. The V gene lost 3 bases and the J gene lost 0 bases, with 11 bases spanning the gap. CDR3 sequence (DNA): TGTGCCAGCAGTTTTCTTCACCTAGCTAACTATGGCTACACCTTC. It is translated as CASSFLHLANYGYTF.